These 11 T cell receptor beta chains share one sample of origin, sequenced in a study of T cell responses to AZD1222 COVID-19 vaccine. Clones were read by immunoSEQ multiplex PCR, and TCRdb kept only the in-frame ones, dropping some. In the table there are 65,000 to 85,000 clones, about 88% of which are singletons. Source: peripheral blood, taken on day 0 of AZD1222 vaccination. These receptor sequences come from an adult in good health.

This clone is a singleton in its sample. This chain joins TRBV27 and TRBJ2-5, with a weak D call TRBD1 (5 bases). This CDR3 is 15 amino acids long. Germline V CDR1 and CDR2: MNHEY, SMNVEV (reference sequence). The V end was cut by 3 bases, the J end by 2 bases, with 13 bases between. As DNA, the CDR3 is TGTGCCAGCAGTTTGACACAGGACATACAAGAGACCCAGTACTTC. This translates into CASSLTQDIQETQYF.

This clone is a singleton in its sample. The chain is built from TRBV6-5 and TRBJ1-1, with D perhaps matching TRBD1 (6 bases). This CDR3 is 15 amino acids long. Germline assignment: CDR1 MNHEY and CDR2 SVGAGI. V lost 1 base and J 5 bases, leaving 14 bases between the germline ends. CDR3 nucleotide sequence: TGTGCCAGCAGTTACTACTCACAGGGAAGGACTGAAGCTTTCTTT. Its translation is CASSYYSQGRTEAFF.

The rearrangement links TRBV4-1 to TRBJ1-1; no reliable D call. This CDR3 spans 15 amino acids. Germline CDR1 is MGHRA and CDR2 is YSYEKL. V shed 1 base and J shed 0 bases, with 9 bases lying between them. For the CDR3, the DNA is TGCGCCAGCAGCCAAGTAGGTCACATGAACACTGAAGCTTTCTTT. As protein: CASSQVGHMNTEAFF.

The chain couples TRBV5-1 to TRBJ1-1; D is undetermined. The ends were cut back, 1 base at V and 4 bases at J, with 8 bases in the middle. The germline CDR1 and CDR2 sequences are SGHRS and YFSETQ. The CDR3 sequence is 13 residues long. The CDR3 spells CASSLWQPTEAFF. In nucleotides, the CDR3 is TGCGCCAGCAGCTTGTGGCAGCCCACTGAAGCTTTCTTT.

This chain links TRBV2 with TRBJ1-2; the D gene is possibly TRBD1 (5 bases). This CDR3 has 15 amino acids. Germline CDR1 SNHLY, CDR2 FYNNEI. Trimming removed 0 bases from V and 4 bases from J, with 12 bases in between. The CDR3 coding sequence is TGTGCCAGCAGTGAAGCACCCGGGACTGGCTATGGCTACACCTTC. Amino acids: CASSEAPGTGYGYTF.

The table lists this clone with a few counts. The V and J genes are TRBV5-6 and TRBJ1-6; D uncertain. The CDR3 loop spans 13 amino acids. Trimming pared 1 base from V and 7 bases from J, leaving 6 bases between. Germline values: CDR1 SGHDT, CDR2 YYEEEE. CDR3 in amino acids: CASSLTPNSPLHF. CDR3 coding DNA: TGTGCCAGCAGCTTGACACCCAATTCACCCCTCCACTTT.

The chain joins TRBV11-3 to TRBJ2-3; 9 nucleotides align to TRBD2. V dropped 0 bases and J dropped 0; count of bases not matched to a gene: 7. This CDR3 has 18 amino acids. Germline values: CDR1 SGHNT, CDR2 YENEEA. The CDR3 DNA is TGTGCCAGCAGCTTAGATAGCGGGGGACCCGCTAGCACAGATACGCAGTATTTT. This gives the protein CASSLDSGGPASTDTQYF.

CDR3 DNA: TGTGCCAGCAGTGAAGACGGGGTTTTTTCACGGGGCTACACCTTC. Encoded protein: CASSEDGVFSRGYTF. The chain carries TRBV6-1 and TRBJ1-2; D unresolved. Germline CDR1 reads MNHNS; CDR2 reads SASEGT. The CDR3 is made up of 15 amino acids. V was cut by 1 base and J by 8 bases, with 17 bases left in between.

This clone appeared once. This chain joins TRBV7-2 and TRBJ2-5, with no clear D. Trimming took 5 bases from V and 7 from J, leaving 14 bases between them. The CDR3 is 13 residues long. The V gene's germline CDR1 is SGHTA and CDR2 FQGNSA. CDR3 in DNA: TGTGCCAGCAGCAACGGGCCAGAAGGGACCCAGTACTTC. Residues: CASSNGPEGTQYF.

The chain is built from TRBV6-5 and TRBJ2-7, with 8 bases that match TRBD1. The CDR3 length is 13 residues. Germline lookup yields CDR1 MNHEY and CDR2 SVGAGI. Trimming took 8 bases from V and 1 from J; bases not matched to a gene: 4. The CDR3, as DNA: TGTGCCAGCCGGAGACAGGGGTCCTACGAGCAGTACTTC. Protein sequence: CASRRQGSYEQYF.

V usage is TRBV19 and J usage is TRBJ1-5; TRBD1 agrees at 7 bases. V was pared by 6 bases and J by 2 bases, with 16 bases of the junction left unmatched. The CDR3 spans 18 residues. Per the germline V gene, CDR1 is LNHDA and CDR2 is SQIVND (reference sequence). The CDR3 protein is CASRRVLGTVMGNQPQHF. CDR3 sequence (DNA): TGTGCCAGTAGGAGAGTACTTGGGACAGTAATGGGCAATCAGCCCCAGCATTTT.